This TCR beta chain stems from a study of blood T cell repertoires in COVID-19. Study-wide background: T cells, B-cell-depleted T cells, or PBMCs provided the cDNA or gDNA that served as material.

The protocol was immunoSEQ multiplex PCR, while the TCRdb copy is restricted to in-frame clones and leaves out a portion. The table has 220,000 or so clones, around 89% seen once. Per the germline V gene, CDR1 is MGHRA and CDR2 is YSYEKL. CDR3 length: 15 residues. The V gene lost 1 base and the J gene lost 4 bases, with 13 bases spanning the gap. V gene TRBV4-1 combines with J gene TRBJ1-2, with D possibly matching TRBD1 (6 bases). The receptor's source is a man aged 45-65 years who had been exposed to COVID-19. Sequencing was carried out using PBMCs or T cells enriched from blood (not recorded which). The CDR3 loop reads CASSQGSGVFYGYTF. The CDR3 DNA is TGCGCCAGCAGCCAAGGGTCAGGGGTATTCTATGGCTACACCTTC.